Presented here are 13 T cell receptor beta chains from one specimen sequenced in a study of vaccination effects on CD4 cells after COVID-19. Antigens of these TCRs are unknown. The protocol was immunoSEQ multiplex PCR, while the TCRdb copy is restricted to in-frame clones and leaves out a portion. The data show tens of thousands of clones, with over 60% seen just once and 5.5% to 6.5% held by the top ten. Under the ViraFEST assay, PBMC were stimulated with viral peptide pools so that antigen-specific CD4+ T cells expanded. Sequencing was performed afterwards. An approximately 10-day culture period preceded the isolation of CD4+ T cells. It was two doses of either the BNT162b2 or mRNA-1273 vaccine that participants received. The specimen comprised CD4+ T cells from PBMCs cultured with SARS-CoV-2 spike peptides, sampled after COVID-19 vaccination. These receptors all come from a human donor who received a COVID-19 vaccine. Some clones in this sample may be carry-over from other donors' samples.

This clone was detected only a few times. The rearrangement uses TRBV7-2 and TRBJ2-6, with D perhaps matching TRBD1 (5 bases). V was trimmed by 6 bases and J by 4 bases, leaving 10 bases between them. The CDR3 runs to 14 residues. Germline V gives CDR1 SGHTA, CDR2 FQGNSA. DNA of the CDR3: TGTGCCAGCAGTCAATCAGGGGGGGCCAACGTCCTGACTTTC. This translates into CASSQSGGANVLTF.

The rearrangement joins TRBV6-5 to TRBJ2-2, with D hard to call. Trimming stripped 5 bases from V and 1 base from J, with 11 bases between. CDR3 length equals 15 residues. Germline V gene lookup returns CDR1 MNHEY and CDR2 SVGAGI. CDR3 sequence reads: CASSRTDGNTGELFF. The CDR3 DNA is TGTGCCAGCAGTCGAACGGACGGGAACACCGGGGAGCTGTTTTTT.

The chain recombines TRBV29-1 with TRBJ2-5; D unresolved. This CDR3 contains 16 residues. Germline V lookup: CDR1 SQVTM, CDR2 ANQGSEA. The V and J ends lost 2 bases and 1 base respectively, with 17 bases between them. CDR3: CSVETWTANPQETQYF. The CDR3 DNA reads TGCAGCGTTGAAACGTGGACCGCAAACCCCCAAGAGACCCAGTACTTC. The whole variable domain, remainder taken from reference TRBV29-1 and TRBJ2-5, is SAVISQKPSRDICQRGTSLTIQCQVDSQVTMMFWYRQQPGQSLTLIATANQGSEATYESGFVIDKFPISRPNLTFSTLTVSNMSPEDSSIYLCSVETWTANPQETQYFGPGTRLLVL.

The rearrangement links TRBV7-8 to TRBJ2-7; D not resolved. The germline gives CDR1 SGHVS, CDR2 FQNEAQ. The CDR3 is 13 residues long. The V end lost 6 bases, the J end lost 3 bases, and 12 bases lay between the germline ends. CDR3 coding DNA: TGTGCCAGCAGTTCTGGGAACAGCTACGAGCAGTACGTC. Amino acids: CASSSGNSYEQYV.

This sequence joins TRBV7-9 and TRBJ1-4; D is uncertain. Deletions cut 2 bases from V and 1 base from J, with 8 bases between. This CDR3 comprises 15 residues. In germline, CDR1 is SEHNR, CDR2 FQNEAQ (reference sequence). Written as DNA, the CDR3 is TGTGCCAGCAGCTTACGGCCTTTAACTAATGAAAAACTGTTTTTT. It yields the protein CASSLRPLTNEKLFF.

The CDR3 DNA is TGTGCCAGCAGCTTATATGGAGGGGACACCGGGGAGCTGTTTTTT. Its protein product is CASSLYGGDTGELFF. The chain links TRBV7-9 to TRBJ2-2; a weak D match, TRBD2 (6 bases). The germline V and J ends were trimmed by 2 bases and 3 bases, with 10 bases remaining between them. Germline loops: CDR1 SEHNR, CDR2 FQNEAQ (reference sequence). The CDR3 loop spans 15 amino acids.

This rearrangement joins TRBV27 to TRBJ2-1; D call uncertain. The CDR3 covers 17 residues. Trimming shortened V by 6 bases and J by 3 bases, and 21 bases separated the two germline ends. Per the germline V gene, CDR1 is MNHEY and CDR2 is SMNVEV (reference sequence). In nucleotides, the CDR3 is TGTGCCAGCAGCCTACAGCGACACACCCTTTACTACAATGAGCAGTTCTTC. This translates into CASSLQRHTLYYNEQFF.

The gene calls are TRBV19 and TRBJ1-3; 12 nucleotides align to TRBD1. This CDR3 contains 17 residues. Per germline, CDR1 LNHDA and CDR2 SQIVND (reference sequence). V dropped 4 bases and J dropped 3; count of bases not matched to a gene: 7. DNA for the CDR3: TGTGCCAGTAGTACCGGGACAGGGGGCCGGGTTGGAAACACCATATATTTT. It translates to CASSTGTGGRVGNTIYF.

This clone was observed once. DNA of the CDR3: TGTGCCAGCAGCCAGGGGAGCAATCAGCCCCAGCATTTT. It codes for CASSQGSNQPQHF. The V and J genes are TRBV3-1 (or the pseudogene TRBV3-2) and TRBJ1-5; D ambiguous. V was shortened by 3 bases and J by 1 base, with 4 bases between the two germline ends. Per the germline V gene, CDR1 is LGHDT and CDR2 is YNNKEL (reference sequence). The CDR3 loop spans 13 amino acids.

The CDR3 DNA reads TGTGCCAGCAGTGATAACGGGCGGCTCCGGGACTACGAGCAGTACGTC. Translating gives CASSDNGRLRDYEQYV. The chain employs TRBV6-1 and TRBJ2-7; D might be TRBD2 (5 bases). The length of the CDR3 is 16 residues. The ends were cut back, 3 bases at V and 3 bases at J, with 18 bases in the middle. Germline CDR1 reads MNHNS; CDR2 reads SASEGT.

This clone appeared a single time. The chain combines TRBV6-1 with TRBJ1-2, with D maybe TRBD1 (5 bases). Looked up from germline, CDR1 is MNHNS and CDR2 is SASEGT. This CDR3 has 15 amino acids. Trimming took off 3 bases at V and 1 base at J, with 12 bases between the two ends. The CDR3 sequence: CASSDGGLFNYGYTF. The CDR3 DNA reads as TGTGCCAGCAGTGATGGGGGACTGTTTAACTATGGCTACACCTTC.

V usage is TRBV19 and J usage is TRBJ2-1; 14 bases line up with TRBD2. The CDR3 consists of 18 residues. With V trimmed by 5 bases and J by 0 bases, 6 bases remained unmatched. Germline V gene data show CDR1 as LNHDA and CDR2 as SQIVND (reference sequence). The CDR3 DNA reads TGTGCCAGTAGTTTGACTAGCGGGGGGGAAGGCTCCTACAATGAGCAGTTCTTC. This codes for CASSLTSGGEGSYNEQFF.

The table lists this clone with a few counts. The CDR3 spells CASSESLNTIYF. The CDR3 coding sequence is TGTGCCAGCAGTGAATCCCTAAACACCATATATTTT. The V call is TRBV2, the J call TRBJ1-3; D call uncertain. V lost 2 bases to trimming and J lost 6 bases, with 5 bases between them. Per the germline V gene, CDR1 is SNHLY and CDR2 is FYNNEI. This CDR3 has 12 amino acids.